This record concerns one T cell receptor beta chain sequence. The data belong to a study of blood T cell repertoires in COVID-19. In the study overall: T cells, B-cell-depleted T cells, or PBMCs provided the cDNA or gDNA that served as material.

Trimming removed 1 base from V and 4 bases from J; junction bases left unmatched: 2. CDR1 and CDR2 from the germline V gene are SGDLS and YYNGEE. The CDR3 is made up of 15 amino acids. Seattle's enrolled individuals joined amid active infection and were then monitored longitudinally. In the authors' methods: Reference gene primers were amplified, and this amplification served to estimate nucleated cell counts. Generated by immunoSEQ multiplex PCR, the TCRdb table keeps only in-frame clones and is missing some. V and J calls plus clone size are reproduced from that table; the DNA served to infer D and trimming. Among about 160,000 clones listed, more than 75% were seen once.

The clonotype comes from a woman aged 45-65 years with COVID-19, enrolled during active disease. Specimen: peripheral blood. J is TRBJ1-2 and V is TRBV9, with 12 bases matching TRBD1. CDR3 bases: TGTGCCAGCAGCGTATTGGGACAGGGGGCCTATGGCTACACCTTC. It is translated as CASSVLGQGAYGYTF.